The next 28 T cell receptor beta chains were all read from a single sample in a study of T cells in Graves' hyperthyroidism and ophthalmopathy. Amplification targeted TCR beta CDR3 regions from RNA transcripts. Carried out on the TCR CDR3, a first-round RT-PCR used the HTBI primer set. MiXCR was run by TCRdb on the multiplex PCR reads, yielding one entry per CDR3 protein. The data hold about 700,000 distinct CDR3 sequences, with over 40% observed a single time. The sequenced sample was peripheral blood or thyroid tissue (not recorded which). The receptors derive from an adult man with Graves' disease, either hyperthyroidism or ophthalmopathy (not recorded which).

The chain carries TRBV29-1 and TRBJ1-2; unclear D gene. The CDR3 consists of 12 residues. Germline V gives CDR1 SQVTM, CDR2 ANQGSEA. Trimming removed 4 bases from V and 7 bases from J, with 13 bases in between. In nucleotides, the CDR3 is TGCAGCGTTGGGACGTCCGCAGGTGGCTACACCTTC. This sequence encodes CSVGTSAGGYTF.

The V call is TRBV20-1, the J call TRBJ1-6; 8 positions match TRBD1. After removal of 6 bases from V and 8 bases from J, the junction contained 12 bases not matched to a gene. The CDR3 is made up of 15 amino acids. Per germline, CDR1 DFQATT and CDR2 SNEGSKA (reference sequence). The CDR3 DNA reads TGCAGTGCAAAAGAAACAGGGGGGTACCATTCACCCCTCCACTTT. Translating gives CSAKETGGYHSPLHF.

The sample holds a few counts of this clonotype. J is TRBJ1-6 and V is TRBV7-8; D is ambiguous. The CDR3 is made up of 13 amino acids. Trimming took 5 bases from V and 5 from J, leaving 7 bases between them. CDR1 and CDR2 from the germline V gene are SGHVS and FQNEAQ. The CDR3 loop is CASSDHNNSPLHF. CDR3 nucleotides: TGTGCCAGCAGCGACCATAATAATTCACCCCTCCACTTT. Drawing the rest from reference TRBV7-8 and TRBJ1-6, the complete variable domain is GAGVSQSPRYKVAKRGQDVALRCDPISGHVSLFWYQQALGQGPEFLTYFQNEAQLDKSGLPSDRFFAERPEGSVSTLKIQRTQQEDSAVYLCASSDHNNSPLHFGNGTRLTVT.

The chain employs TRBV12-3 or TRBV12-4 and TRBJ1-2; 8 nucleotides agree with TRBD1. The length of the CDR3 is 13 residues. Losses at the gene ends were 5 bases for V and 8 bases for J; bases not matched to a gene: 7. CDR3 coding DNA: TGTGCCAGCAGTGCCGCGGACAGGGTCGGCTACACCTTC. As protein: CASSAADRVGYTF.

Written as DNA, the CDR3 is TGCAGCGCAGGACAGGGGGCGCGAAGCTATGGCTACACCTTC. This codes for CSAGQGARSYGYTF. The V gene is TRBV29-1, the J gene TRBJ1-2, with TRBD1 matching over 11 bases. The CDR3 has 14 amino acids. Per the germline V gene, CDR1 is SQVTM and CDR2 is ANQGSEA. V trimming: 7 bases; J trimming: 4 bases; junction bases outside the gene matches: 8.

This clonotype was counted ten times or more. The CDR3 sequence: CATSRDSGDSNGYTF. The CDR3 DNA is TGTGCCACCAGCAGAGATTCCGGGGATTCGAACGGCTACACCTTC. The chain combines TRBV15 with TRBJ1-2; D not resolved. The V gene's germline CDR1 is LNHNV and CDR2 YYDKDF (reference sequence). The CDR3 has 15 amino acids. Trimming took 0 bases from V and 8 from J, leaving 16 bases between them.

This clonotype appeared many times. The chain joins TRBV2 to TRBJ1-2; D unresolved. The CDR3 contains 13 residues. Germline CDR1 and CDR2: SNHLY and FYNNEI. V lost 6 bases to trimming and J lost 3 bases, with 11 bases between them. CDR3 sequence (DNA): TGTGCCAGCAGGGCCCCCTCAGACTATGGCTACACCTTC. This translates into CASRAPSDYGYTF.

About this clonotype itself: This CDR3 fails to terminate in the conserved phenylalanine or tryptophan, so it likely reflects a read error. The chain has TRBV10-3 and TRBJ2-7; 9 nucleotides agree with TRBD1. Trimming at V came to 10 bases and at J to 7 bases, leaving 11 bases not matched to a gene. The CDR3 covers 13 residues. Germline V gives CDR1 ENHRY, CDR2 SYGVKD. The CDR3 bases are TGTGCCAGCAGCCGGGACAGGGAGGAAGAGCAGTACCTC. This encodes CASSRDREEEQYL.

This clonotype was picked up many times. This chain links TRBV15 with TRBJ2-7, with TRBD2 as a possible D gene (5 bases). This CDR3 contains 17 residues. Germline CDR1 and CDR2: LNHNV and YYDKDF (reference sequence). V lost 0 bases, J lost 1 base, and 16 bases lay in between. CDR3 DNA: TGTGCCACCAGCAGAGATCCCCCCGGAGGACTTTCCTACGAGCAGTACTTC. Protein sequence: CATSRDPPGGLSYEQYF.

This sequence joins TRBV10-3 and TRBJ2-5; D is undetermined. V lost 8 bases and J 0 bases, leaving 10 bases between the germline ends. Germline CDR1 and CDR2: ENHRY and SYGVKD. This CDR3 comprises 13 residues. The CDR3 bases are TGTGCCATCGGAGAGACTCACCAAGAGACCCAGTACTTC. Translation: CAIGETHQETQYF.

As DNA, the CDR3 is TGTGCCAGCAGCGTGACAGGGATCAAGAACACCGGGGAGCTGTTTTTT. Amino acid sequence: CASSVTGIKNTGELFF. The J gene is TRBJ2-2, the V gene TRBV9; 7 bases fit TRBD1. The length of the CDR3 is 16 residues. Trimming removed 2 bases from V and 1 base from J; junction bases left unmatched: 5. CDR1 and CDR2 (germline): SGDLS, YYNGEE.

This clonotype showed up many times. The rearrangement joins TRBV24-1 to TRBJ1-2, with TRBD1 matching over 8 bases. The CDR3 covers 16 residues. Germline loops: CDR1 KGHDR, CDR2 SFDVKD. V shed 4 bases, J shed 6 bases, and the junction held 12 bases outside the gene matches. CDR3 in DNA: TGTGCCACCAGTGACTCGGGACAGGAGGTCCGCCATGGCTACACCTTC. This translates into CATSDSGQEVRHGYTF.

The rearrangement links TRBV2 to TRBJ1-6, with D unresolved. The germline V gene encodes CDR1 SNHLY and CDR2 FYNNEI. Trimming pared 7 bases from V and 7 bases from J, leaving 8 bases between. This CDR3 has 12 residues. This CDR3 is CASTTENSPLHF. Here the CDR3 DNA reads TGTGCCAGCACTACAGAAAATTCACCCCTCCACTTT.

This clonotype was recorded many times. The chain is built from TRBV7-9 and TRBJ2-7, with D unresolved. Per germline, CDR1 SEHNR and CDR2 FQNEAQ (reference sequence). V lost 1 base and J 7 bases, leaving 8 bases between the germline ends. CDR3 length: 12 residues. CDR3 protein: CASSLDSGEQYF. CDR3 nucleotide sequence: TGTGCCAGCAGCTTAGATTCGGGTGAGCAGTACTTC.

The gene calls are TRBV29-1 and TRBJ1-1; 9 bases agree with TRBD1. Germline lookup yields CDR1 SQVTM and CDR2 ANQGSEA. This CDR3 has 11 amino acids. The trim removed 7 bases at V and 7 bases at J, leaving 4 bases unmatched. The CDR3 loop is CSATGQGEAFF. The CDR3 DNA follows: TGCAGCGCTACGGGACAGGGTGAAGCTTTCTTT.

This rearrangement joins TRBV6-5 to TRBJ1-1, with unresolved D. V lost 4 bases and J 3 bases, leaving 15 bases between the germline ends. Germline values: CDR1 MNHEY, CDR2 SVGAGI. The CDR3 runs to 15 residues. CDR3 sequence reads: CASSLIVEGYTEAFF. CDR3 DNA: TGTGCCAGCAGTTTAATCGTCGAGGGATACACTGAAGCTTTCTTT.

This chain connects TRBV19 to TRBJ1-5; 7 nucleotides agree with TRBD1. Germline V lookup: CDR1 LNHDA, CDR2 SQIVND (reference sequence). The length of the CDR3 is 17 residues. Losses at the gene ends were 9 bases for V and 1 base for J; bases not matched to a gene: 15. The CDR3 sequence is CASSHPIGGGSNQPQHF. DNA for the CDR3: TGTGCCAGCAGCCACCCCATAGGAGGGGGCAGCAATCAGCCCCAGCATTTT.

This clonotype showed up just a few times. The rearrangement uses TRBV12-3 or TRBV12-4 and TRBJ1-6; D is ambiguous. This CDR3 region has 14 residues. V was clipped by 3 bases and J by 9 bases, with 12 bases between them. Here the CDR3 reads CASSFGGNGSPLHF. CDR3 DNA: TGTGCCAGCAGTTTCGGTGGTAATGGTTCACCCCTCCACTTT.

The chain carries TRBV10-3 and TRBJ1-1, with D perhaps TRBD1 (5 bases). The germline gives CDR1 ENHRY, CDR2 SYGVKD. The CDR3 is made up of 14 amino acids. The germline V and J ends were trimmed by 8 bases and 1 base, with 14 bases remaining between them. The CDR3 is CAIRIGVRNTEAFF. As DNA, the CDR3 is TGTGCCATCCGCATAGGGGTTCGGAACACTGAAGCTTTCTTT.

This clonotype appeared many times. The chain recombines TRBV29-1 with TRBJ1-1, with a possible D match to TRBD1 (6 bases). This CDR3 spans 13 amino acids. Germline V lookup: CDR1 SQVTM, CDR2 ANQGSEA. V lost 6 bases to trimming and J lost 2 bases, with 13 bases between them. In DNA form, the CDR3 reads TGCAGCGTGCACAGGGAGCGTAACACTGAAGCTTTCTTT. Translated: CSVHRERNTEAFF.

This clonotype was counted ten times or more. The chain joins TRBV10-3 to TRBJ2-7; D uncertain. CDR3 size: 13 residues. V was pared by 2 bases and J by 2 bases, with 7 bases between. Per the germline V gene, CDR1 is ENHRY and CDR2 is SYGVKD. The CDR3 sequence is CAISELGAYEQYF. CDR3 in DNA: TGTGCCATCAGTGAGCTGGGCGCCTACGAGCAGTACTTC.

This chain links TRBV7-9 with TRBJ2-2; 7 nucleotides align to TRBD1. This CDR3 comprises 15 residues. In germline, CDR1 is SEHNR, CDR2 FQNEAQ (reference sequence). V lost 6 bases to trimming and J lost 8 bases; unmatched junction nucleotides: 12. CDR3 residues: CASRNEEDRVGELFF. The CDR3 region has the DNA TGTGCCAGCAGAAATGAAGAAGACAGGGTGGGGGAGCTGTTTTTT.

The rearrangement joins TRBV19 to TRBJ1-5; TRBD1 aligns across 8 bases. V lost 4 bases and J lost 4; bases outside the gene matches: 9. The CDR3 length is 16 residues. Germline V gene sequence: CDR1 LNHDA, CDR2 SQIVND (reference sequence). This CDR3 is CASSTRTGWSNQPQHF. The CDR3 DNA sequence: TGTGCCAGTAGTACCAGGACAGGGTGGAGTAATCAGCCCCAGCATTTT.

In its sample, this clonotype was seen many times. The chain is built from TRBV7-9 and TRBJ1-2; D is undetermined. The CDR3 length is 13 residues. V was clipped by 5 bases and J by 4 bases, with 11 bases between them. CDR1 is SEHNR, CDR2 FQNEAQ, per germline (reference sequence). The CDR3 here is CASSPIEGYGYTF. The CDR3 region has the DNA TGTGCCAGCAGCCCAATAGAGGGCTATGGCTACACCTTC.

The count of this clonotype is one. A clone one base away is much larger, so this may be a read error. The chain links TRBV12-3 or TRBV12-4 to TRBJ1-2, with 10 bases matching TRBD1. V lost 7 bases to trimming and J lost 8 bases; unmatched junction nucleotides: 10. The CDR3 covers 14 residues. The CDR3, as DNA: TGTGCCAGCACCCCCCCCGGGACAGGGGACGGCTACACCTTC. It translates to CASTPPGTGDGYTF.

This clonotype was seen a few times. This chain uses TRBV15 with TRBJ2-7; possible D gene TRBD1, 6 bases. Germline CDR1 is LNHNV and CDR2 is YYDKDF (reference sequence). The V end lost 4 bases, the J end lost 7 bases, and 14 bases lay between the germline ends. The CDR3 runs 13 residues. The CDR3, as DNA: TGTGCCACCAGCACTAGTTTCGGACAGGAGCAGTACTTC. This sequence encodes CATSTSFGQEQYF.

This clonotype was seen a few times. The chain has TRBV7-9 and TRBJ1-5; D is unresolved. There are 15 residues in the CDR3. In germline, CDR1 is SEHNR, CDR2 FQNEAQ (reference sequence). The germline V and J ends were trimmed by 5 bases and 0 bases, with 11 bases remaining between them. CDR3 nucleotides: TGTGCCAGCAGCCCCGTTAGCAGTAGCAATCAGCCCCAGCATTTT. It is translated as CASSPVSSSNQPQHF.

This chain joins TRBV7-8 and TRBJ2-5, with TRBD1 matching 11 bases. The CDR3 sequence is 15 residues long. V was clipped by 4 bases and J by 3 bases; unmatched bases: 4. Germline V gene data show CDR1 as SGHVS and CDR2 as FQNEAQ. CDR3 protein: CASSYMGQGEETQYF. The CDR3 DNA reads TGTGCCAGCAGCTATATGGGACAGGGGGAAGAGACCCAGTACTTC.